This T cell receptor (beta chain) was obtained from a study of cytomegalovirus exposure and HLA in healthy donors. A multiplex PCR was run with 60 Vbeta primers and 13 Jbeta primers. Measured with immunoSEQ multiplex PCR; TCRdb has only the in-frame clones, and not every one. The sample lists 140,000 or so clones; 80% to 85% were seen once. CDR3 length: 19 amino acids. The gene calls are TRBV1 and TRBJ2-3; the DNA was not used to check the table's D call, TRBD1. TRBV1 is described as a pseudogene. The source of this sequence is a male donor in good health and CMV-seronegative. Material for sequencing was PBMCs. The chain's CDR3 is CTSSQERGEPGHCSDTQYF. As DNA, the CDR3 is TGCACCAGCAGCCAAGAAAGGGGCGAACCGGGACACTGTTCCGATACGCAGTATTTT.